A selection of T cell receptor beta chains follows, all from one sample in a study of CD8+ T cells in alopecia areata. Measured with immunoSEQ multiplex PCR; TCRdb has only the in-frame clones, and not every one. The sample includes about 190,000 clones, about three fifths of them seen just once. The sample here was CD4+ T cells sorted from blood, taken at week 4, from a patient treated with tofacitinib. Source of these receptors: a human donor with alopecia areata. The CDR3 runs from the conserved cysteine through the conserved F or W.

CASSLFGGTGELFF	TRBV27	TRBJ2-2
CASSPRPSYNEQFF	TRBV5-6	TRBJ2-1
CSVEVRGAQYF	TRBV29-1	TRBJ2-5
CAIRTPGNEQFF	TRBV10-3	TRBJ2-1
CATVRGQGEGEAFF	TRBV2	TRBJ1-1
CASSELARGGGQYF	TRBV25-1	TRBJ2-3
CASSASGGLAGELFF	TRBV7-2	TRBJ2-2
CASSLTGALMNTEAFF	TRBV11-1	TRBJ1-1
CASSQDTGGSNQPQHF	TRBV14	TRBJ1-5
CAWSAVTEQYF	TRBV30	TRBJ2-7
CSAGGREKLFF	TRBV20-1	TRBJ1-4
CASSGASGQAIQYF	TRBV2	TRBJ2-4
CSVATGLSYNEQFF	TRBV29-1	TRBJ2-1
CASSQVRGDRGTLSGANVLTF	TRBV4-3	TRBJ2-6
CSVGLTNRAFF	TRBV29-1	TRBJ1-1
CAWSEEAGNEQYF	TRBV30	TRBJ2-7
CASSLRGRELFF	TRBV7-3	TRBJ2-2
CASRPLRGVYNEQFF	TRBV27	TRBJ2-1
CAWRVTGVDYGYTF	TRBV30	TRBJ1-2
CASSDYGQGNQPQHF	TRBV7-2	TRBJ1-5
CASSRLGENEQFF	TRBV27	TRBJ2-1
CASSVGDRGYGYTF	TRBV9	TRBJ1-2
CASSPGGSYEQYF	TRBV7-2	TRBJ2-7
CASWLGLAFSYNEQFF	TRBV25-1	TRBJ2-1
CAIMDRFGEQYF	TRBV10-3	TRBJ2-7
CASSNHGTSPFF	TRBV11-2	TRBJ2-1
CSVVAGARSYEQYF	TRBV29-1	TRBJ2-7
CSVESGNTIYF	TRBV29-1	TRBJ1-3
CASSSRLAGEMDTQYF	TRBV5-4	TRBJ2-3
CASSLLGLAKNIQYF	TRBV27	TRBJ2-4
CASSYGGAVGEKLFF	TRBV6-5	TRBJ1-4
CSVGGLAERNSKETQYF	TRBV29-1	TRBJ2-5
CASSEPTSRSTGELFF	TRBV25-1	TRBJ2-2
CASSLRLNTEAFF	TRBV11-2	TRBJ1-1
CASSPRGYGYTF	TRBV9	TRBJ1-2
CASSLPGTGTGANVLTF	TRBV5-4	TRBJ2-6
CASSQAEGETQYF	TRBV18	TRBJ2-5
CASSSKGRGMDYEQYF	TRBV5-1	TRBJ2-7
CASSLTAGRAEAFF	TRBV7-9	TRBJ1-1
CASRAGSTGELFF	TRBV7-2	TRBJ2-2
CASSQDKVGGLAGETQYF	TRBV4-3	TRBJ2-5
CASRPGTLARTGELFF	TRBV27	TRBJ2-2
CASSQEPGRDNQPQHF	TRBV4-1	TRBJ1-5
CASSLGAAGGYGYTF	TRBV4-3	TRBJ1-2
CASRNSRGWDTEAFF	TRBV6-5	TRBJ1-1
CATTRTLNTEAFF	TRBV15	TRBJ1-1